This T cell receptor beta chain was recovered during a study of T cells after somatic rescue of genetic block. CDR1 and CDR2 (germline): GTSNPN, SVGIG (reference sequence). This CDR3 contains 11 residues. V lost 0 bases and J 4 bases, leaving 4 bases between the germline ends. This clone occurred once. The protocol was immunoSEQ multiplex PCR, while the TCRdb copy is restricted to in-frame clones and leaves out a portion. Here the sample spans 45,000 to 55,000 clones, approximately 96% being singletons. The sequence derives from a child under two years old. Source material: peripheral blood mononuclear cells (PBMCs). This chain uses TRBV30 with TRBJ2-7; D gene ambiguous. CDR3 loop: CAWSVDYEQYF. The CDR3 bases are TGTGCCTGGAGTGTAGATTACGAGCAGTACTTC.